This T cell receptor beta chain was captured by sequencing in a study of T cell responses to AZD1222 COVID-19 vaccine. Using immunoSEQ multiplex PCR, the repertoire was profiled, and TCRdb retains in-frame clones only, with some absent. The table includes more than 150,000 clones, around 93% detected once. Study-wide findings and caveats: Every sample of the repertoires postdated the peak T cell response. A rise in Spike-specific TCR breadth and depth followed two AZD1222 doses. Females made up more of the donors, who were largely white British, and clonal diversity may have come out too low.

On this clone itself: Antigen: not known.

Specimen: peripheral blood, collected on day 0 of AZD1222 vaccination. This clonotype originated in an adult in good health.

The CDR3 sequence: CASSQIGTSVYNEQFF. In nucleotides, the CDR3 is TGCGCCAGCAGCCAAATAGGGACTAGCGTCTACAATGAGCAGTTCTTC. The rearrangement joins TRBV4-1 to TRBJ2-1, with 10 bases aligning to TRBD2. V gave up 2 bases and J gave up 3 bases; unmatched junction bases: 4. The CDR3 runs to 16 residues. Germline V gene lookup returns CDR1 MGHRA and CDR2 YSYEKL.